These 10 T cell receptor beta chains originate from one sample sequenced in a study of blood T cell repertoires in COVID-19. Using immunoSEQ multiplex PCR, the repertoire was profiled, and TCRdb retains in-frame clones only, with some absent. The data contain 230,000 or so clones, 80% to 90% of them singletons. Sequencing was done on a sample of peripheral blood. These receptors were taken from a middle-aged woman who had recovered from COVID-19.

CDR3 DNA sequence: TGTGCCAGCACCCGACAGGGACAAAGTGAAGCTTTCTTT. Translating gives CASTRQGQSEAFF. The chain couples TRBV3-1 (or the pseudogene TRBV3-2) to TRBJ1-1, with 7 positions matching TRBD1. CDR1 is LGHDT and CDR2 is YNNKEL in the germline V gene (reference sequence). The CDR3 covers 13 residues. The junction had 9 bases not matched to a gene; V was cut back by 7 bases and J by 7 bases.

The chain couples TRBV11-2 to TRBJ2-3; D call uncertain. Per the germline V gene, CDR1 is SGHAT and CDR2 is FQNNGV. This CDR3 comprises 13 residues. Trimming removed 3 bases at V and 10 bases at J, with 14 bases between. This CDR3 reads CASSFGLTGAQYF. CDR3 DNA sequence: TGTGCCAGCAGCTTTGGTCTAACGGGTGCGCAGTATTTT.

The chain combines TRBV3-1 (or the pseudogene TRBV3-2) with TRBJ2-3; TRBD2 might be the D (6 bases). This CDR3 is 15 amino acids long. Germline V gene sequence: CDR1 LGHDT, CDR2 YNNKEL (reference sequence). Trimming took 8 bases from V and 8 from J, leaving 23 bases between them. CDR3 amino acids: CASGEFGGLVGTQYF. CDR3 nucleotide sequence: TGTGCCAGCGGCGAATTTGGGGGGTTGGTTGGTACGCAGTATTTT.

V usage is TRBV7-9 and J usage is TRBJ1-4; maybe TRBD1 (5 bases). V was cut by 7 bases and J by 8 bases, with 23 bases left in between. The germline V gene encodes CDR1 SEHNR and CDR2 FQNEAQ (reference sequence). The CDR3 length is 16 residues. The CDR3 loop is CASTFGLGLGEEKLFF. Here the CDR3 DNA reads TGTGCCAGCACCTTTGGGCTGGGACTTGGGGAGGAAAAACTGTTTTTT. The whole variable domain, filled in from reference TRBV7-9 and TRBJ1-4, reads DTGVSQNPRHKITKRGQNVTFRCDPISEHNRLYWYRQTLGQGPEFLTYFQNEAQLEKSRLLSDRFSAERPKGSFSTLEIQRTEQGDSAMYLCASTFGLGLGEEKLFFGSGTQLSVL.

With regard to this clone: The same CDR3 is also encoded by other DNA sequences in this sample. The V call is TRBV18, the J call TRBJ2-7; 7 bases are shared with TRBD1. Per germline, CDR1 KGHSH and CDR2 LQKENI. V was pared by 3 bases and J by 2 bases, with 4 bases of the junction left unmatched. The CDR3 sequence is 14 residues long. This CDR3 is CASSPRQGTYEQYV. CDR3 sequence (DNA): TGTGCCAGCTCACCGCGACAGGGTACCTACGAGCAGTACGTC.

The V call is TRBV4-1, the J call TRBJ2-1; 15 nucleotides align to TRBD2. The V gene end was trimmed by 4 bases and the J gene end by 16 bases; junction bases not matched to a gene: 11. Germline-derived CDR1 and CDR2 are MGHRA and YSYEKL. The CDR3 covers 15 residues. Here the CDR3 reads CASSLPGLAGGRVFF. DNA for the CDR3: TGCGCCAGCAGCCTTCCAGGACTAGCGGGGGGGCGGGTATTCTTC.

This CDR3 reads CASIQGTRNTIYF. CDR3 in DNA: TGTGCCAGTATCCAGGGAACAAGAAACACCATATATTTT. This chain connects TRBV19 to TRBJ1-3; D may be TRBD1 (5 bases). V was trimmed by 7 bases and J by 5 bases, leaving 12 bases between them. Germline CDR1 is LNHDA and CDR2 is SQIVND (reference sequence). This CDR3 contains 13 residues.

Here the CDR3 DNA reads TGTGCCAGCTCTCGGGGGAACACTGAAGCTTTCTTT. Protein: CASSRGNTEAFF. This chain links TRBV18 with TRBJ1-1; D is unresolved. Trimming shortened V by 6 bases and J by 1 base, and 6 bases separated the two germline ends. There are 12 residues in the CDR3. Germline assignment: CDR1 KGHSH and CDR2 LQKENI.

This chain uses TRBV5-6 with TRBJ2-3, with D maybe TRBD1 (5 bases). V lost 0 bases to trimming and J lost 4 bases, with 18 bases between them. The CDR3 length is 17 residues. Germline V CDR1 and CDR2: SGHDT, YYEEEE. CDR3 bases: TGTGCCAGCAGCTTGGACGCGGCAGGGTCGGCAGCAGATACGCAGTATTTT. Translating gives CASSLDAAGSAADTQYF.

The DNA for the CDR3 is TGTGCCAGCAGTTTCTTTAGCAACAATGAGCAGTTCTTC. It is translated as CASSFFSNNEQFF. V is TRBV27 and J is TRBJ2-1, with D unclear. Germline-derived CDR1 and CDR2 are MNHEY and SMNVEV (reference sequence). CDR3 length: 13 residues. Trimming took 3 bases from V and 5 from J, leaving 8 bases between them.